This T cell receptor beta chain was sequenced during a study of shared clonotypes between healthy human individuals. Profiled with immunoSEQ multiplex PCR; TCRdb holds only in-frame clones, not every one. This sample yields about 820,000 clones, of which around 93% are seen a single time; approximately 25% belongs to the top ten. CDR3 length: 17 residues. This clone was found once. Naive CD8 cells were CD45RO-negative, positively selected for CCR7, excluding terminally differentiated effector memory CD45RA+ cells. This receptor was identified in a man aged 25 to 45 in good health. Input material: naive CD8+ T cells sorted from blood. This rearrangement joins TRBV21-1 to TRBJ2-7; the listed D gene, TRBD2, was not tested against the DNA. TRBV21-1 is recorded as a pseudogene. This CDR3 is CASSNAGLAGGHYEQYF. CDR3 bases: TGTGCCAGCAGCAACGCTGGACTAGCGGGAGGGCATTACGAGCAGTACTTC.